The rows below give T cell receptor beta chains drawn from one sample of a study of cytomegalovirus exposure and HLA in healthy donors. Data came from immunoSEQ multiplex PCR; TCRdb stores just in-frame clones and leaves some out. Of 80,000 to 90,000 clones listed, more than 65% are singletons. The sequencing sample was made of PBMCs. These TCRs come from a man aged 30 to 45 in good health and CMV-seronegative. The CDR3 runs from the conserved cysteine through the conserved F or W. Fields, in order: V gene, clone size, D gene, J gene, CDR3 DNA, CDR3 protein. D genes are given only for firm matches. Size values are once, few and many counts, or a class for expanded clones, and some rows have none.

TRBV7-6	once	-	TRBJ2-7	TGTGCCAGCAGCTTAGCGCGTCGCGGTTCCTACGAGCAGTACTTC	CASSLARRGSYEQYF
TRBV5-1	-	-	TRBJ2-2	TGCGCCAGCAGCTTGGGCTCACTCACCGGGGAGCTGTTTTTT	CASSLGSLTGELFF
TRBV28	-	TRBD1	TRBJ1-5	TGTGCCAGCAGTCCTAGGACAGGACGGAGCAATCAGCCCCAGCATTTT	CASSPRTGRSNQPQHF
TRBV2	-	-	TRBJ1-5	TGTGCCAGCAGTGAAAAGCGAGGGAACCCGGGGCCCCAGCATTTT	CASSEKRGNPGPQHF
TRBV4-1	-	TRBD1	TRBJ1-2	TGCGCCAGCAGGGTTACCGGGACAGGGGGTAGTGGCTACACCTTC	CASRVTGTGGSGYTF
TRBV28	-	TRBD1	TRBJ2-7	TGTGCCAGCAGTTCAGGGACAGTCCCATACGAGCAGTACTTC	CASSSGTVPYEQYF
TRBV30	once	-	TRBJ1-4	TGTGCCTGGAACGGGGAGGGAACTGAAAAACTGTTTTTT	CAWNGEGTEKLFF
TRBV27	few	TRBD1	TRBJ1-2	TGTGCCAGCAGTTTCCTTGACAGGGAGAGGGGCTACACCTTC	CASSFLDRERGYTF
TRBV5-6	-	TRBD1	TRBJ1-1	TGTGCCAGCAGCATTGGACAGGGCGGGGGAATGGCTTTCTTT	CASSIGQGGGMAFF
TRBV7-2	many	-	TRBJ1-1	TGTGCCAGCAGCTTAGTGCTCGGAGGGAACACTGAAGCTTTCTTT	CASSLVLGGNTEAFF
TRBV4-2	-	-	TRBJ2-7	TGTGCCAGCAGCCAAGATCTCCAGGGTAGCATGCAGTACTTC	CASSQDLQGSMQYF
TRBV14	-	TRBD1	TRBJ1-1	TGTGCCAGCAGCCATAACAGAATTTGGACAGGGATTAGCACTGAAGCTTTCTTT	CASSHNRIWTGISTEAFF
TRBV4-3	-	-	TRBJ2-1	TGCGCCAGCAGCCAAGATCCCAGGGCCTCCTACAATGAGCAGTTCTTC	CASSQDPRASYNEQFF
TRBV5-1	-	TRBD1	TRBJ1-2	TGCGCCAGCAGCCCGCGACAGGGGGTGAACTATGGCTACACCTTC	CASSPRQGVNYGYTF
TRBV7-8	-	-	TRBJ1-1	TGTGCCAGCAGCTTAGATGTCCAGGGTAATACTGAAGCTTTCTTT	CASSLDVQGNTEAFF
TRBV27	-	TRBD1	TRBJ2-7	TGTGCCAGCAGTTTGTGGGACAGGGGAAGATACGAGCAGTACTTC	CASSLWDRGRYEQYF
TRBV6-1	-	-	TRBJ1-1	TGTGCCAGCAGTTCGAACAGGGACACTGAAGCTTTCTTT	CASSSNRDTEAFF
TRBV5-1	-	-	TRBJ2-2	TGCGCCAGCAGCTTGGGAGAAGCCATACACACCGGGGAGCTGTTTTTT	CASSLGEAIHTGELFF
TRBV13	-	-	TRBJ1-3	TGTGCCAGCAGCGCAGAGGACTCTGGAAACACCATATATTTT	CASSAEDSGNTIYF
TRBV7-9	few	TRBD2	TRBJ2-5	TGTGCCAGCAGCCATACTAATAGCGGGGGGCAAGAGACCCAGTACTTC	CASSHTNSGGQETQYF
TRBV5-4	few	-	TRBJ2-2	TGTGCCAGCAGCTTCACAGGAAAGAACACCGGGGAGCTGTTTTTT	CASSFTGKNTGELFF
TRBV5-1	-	TRBD1	TRBJ1-1	TGCGCCAGCAGCTTGGGGACAGGGGTCACTGAAGCTTTCTTT	CASSLGTGVTEAFF
TRBV11-2	-	TRBD1	TRBJ1-6	TGTGCCAGCAGCTTAACAGGGGGAAATTCACCCCTCCACTTT	CASSLTGGNSPLHF
TRBV6-6	-	TRBD1	TRBJ2-7	TGTGCCAGCAGTTACCGGGACAGGGCTAGGGAGCAGTACTTC	CASSYRDRAREQYF
TRBV7-9	-	-	TRBJ2-1	TGTGCCAGCAGCTTAGCGGGGGGGCCCCAATTTGAGCAGTTCTTC	CASSLAGGPQFEQFF
TRBV30	few	TRBD2	TRBJ2-5	TGTGCCTGGAGTGTAGGTCCCTTAGGACTAGCCGGGGGAGGGACCCAGTACTTC	CAWSVGPLGLAGGGTQYF
TRBV13	-	TRBD2	TRBJ2-5	TGTGCCAGCAGCGTGGGGGGGGGACTAGCGGGGGAGACCCAGTACTTC	CASSVGGGLAGETQYF
TRBV6-5	-	-	TRBJ1-4	TGTGCCAGCAGTTACTACTATGGGGAAAAACTGTTTTTT	CASSYYYGEKLFF
TRBV19	-	TRBD1	TRBJ1-2	TGTGCCAGTAGTAGACAGGGGATTAACTATGGCTACACCTTC	CASSRQGINYGYTF
TRBV4-3	medium-sized	-	TRBJ1-6	TGCGCCAGCAGCCAAGGGTTCAGCTATAATTCACCCCTCCACTTT	CASSQGFSYNSPLHF
TRBV5-6	once	-	TRBJ2-1	TGTGCCAGCAGCTTCCCGTCCTTGAGCTCCTACAATGAGCAGTTCTTC	CASSFPSLSSYNEQFF
TRBV15	-	-	TRBJ2-7	TGTGCCACCAGCAGAGAAACCTCTCCCCTGAGCTCCTACGAGCAGTACTTC	CATSRETSPLSSYEQYF
TRBV2	-	-	TRBJ2-5	TGTGCCAGCAGTGAATTCCCGGGACAACAAGAGACCCAGTACTTC	CASSEFPGQQETQYF
TRBV5-8	-	TRBD1	TRBJ2-1	TGTGCCAGCAGCTTGGGCAGGGACAGCAATGAGCAGTTCTTC	CASSLGRDSNEQFF
TRBV19	-	-	TRBJ1-1	TGTGCCAGTAGTGTGGAGCTAAGGAGCACTGAAGCTTTCTTT	CASSVELRSTEAFF
TRBV14	-	-	TRBJ2-1	TGTGCCAGCAGCCAAGGCGTCCTATTGCAGTTCTTC	CASSQGVLLQFF
TRBV12-5	-	TRBD1	TRBJ2-1	TGTGCTAGTGGGCTTACAGGGGATGTCAATGAGCAGTTCTTC	CASGLTGDVNEQFF
TRBV7-2	-	TRBD2	TRBJ2-3	TGTGCCAGCAGCTTAATTAGCGGGGGCCCCAGGGATACGCAGTATTTT	CASSLISGGPRDTQYF
TRBV10-3	-	-	TRBJ2-7	TGTGCCATCCAGGGTTATCGCTACGAGCAGTACTTC	CAIQGYRYEQYF
TRBV28	-	TRBD1	TRBJ1-5	TGTGCCAGCAGTTTATTGACAGGGGGACCCAATCAGCCCCAGCATTTT	CASSLLTGGPNQPQHF
TRBV19	-	TRBD2	TRBJ2-1	TGTGCCAGTAGGATCGGACTAGCGGTCTACAATGAGCAGTTCTTC	CASRIGLAVYNEQFF
TRBV5-4	-	TRBD1	TRBJ2-7	TGTGCCAGCAGCTTAAAGGGGACAGGGGCTTTCGAGCAGTACTTC	CASSLKGTGAFEQYF
TRBV18	-	-	TRBJ2-3	TGTGCCAGCTCACCACCTCTAGAAGATACGCAGTATTTT	CASSPPLEDTQYF
TRBV18	-	TRBD1	TRBJ2-3	TGTGCCAGCTCACTGGGGACAGGGGTCGGCACAGATACGCAGTATTTT	CASSLGTGVGTDTQYF